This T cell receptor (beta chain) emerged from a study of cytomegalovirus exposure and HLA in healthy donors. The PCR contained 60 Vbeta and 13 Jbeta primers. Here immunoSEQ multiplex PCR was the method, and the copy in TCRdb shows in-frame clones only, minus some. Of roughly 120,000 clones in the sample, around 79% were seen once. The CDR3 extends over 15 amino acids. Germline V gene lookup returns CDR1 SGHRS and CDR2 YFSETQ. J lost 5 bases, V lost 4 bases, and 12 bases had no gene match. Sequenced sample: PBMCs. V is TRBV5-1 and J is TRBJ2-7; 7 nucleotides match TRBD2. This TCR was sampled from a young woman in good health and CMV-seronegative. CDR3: CASSLPRGRHDEQYF. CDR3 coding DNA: TGCGCCAGCAGCCTCCCCCGCGGGAGACACGACGAGCAGTACTTC.